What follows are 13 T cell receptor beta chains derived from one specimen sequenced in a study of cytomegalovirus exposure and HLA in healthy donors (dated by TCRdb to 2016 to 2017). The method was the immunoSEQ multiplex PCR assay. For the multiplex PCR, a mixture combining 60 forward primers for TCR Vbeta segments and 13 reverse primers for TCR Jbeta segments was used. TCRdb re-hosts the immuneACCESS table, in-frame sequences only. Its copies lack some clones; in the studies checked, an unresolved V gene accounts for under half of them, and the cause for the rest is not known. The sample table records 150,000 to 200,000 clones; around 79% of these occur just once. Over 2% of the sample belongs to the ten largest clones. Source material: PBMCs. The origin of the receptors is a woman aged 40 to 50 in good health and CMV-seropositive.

The CDR3 DNA reads TGCGCCAGCAGCTTCCAGGGAGGTACTGAAGCTTTCTTT. Translating gives CASSFQGGTEAFF. The chain joins TRBV5-1 to TRBJ1-1, with D possibly TRBD1 on 5 matching bases. CDR3 length: 13 residues. V lost 2 bases and J lost 5, with 10 bases in between. Germline CDR1 and CDR2: SGHRS and YFSETQ.

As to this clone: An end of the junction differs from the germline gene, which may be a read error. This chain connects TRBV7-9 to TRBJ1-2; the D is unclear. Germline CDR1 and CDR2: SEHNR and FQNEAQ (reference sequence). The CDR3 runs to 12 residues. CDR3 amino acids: CSSSSENYGYTF. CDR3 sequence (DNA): TGTTCCAGCAGCTCGGAGAACTATGGCTACACCTTC.

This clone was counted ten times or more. The CDR3 sequence: CASSLGTSGPYEQYF. CDR3 bases: TGTGCCAGCAGCTTAGGGACTAGCGGACCCTACGAGCAGTACTTC. The V and J genes are TRBV7-9 and TRBJ2-7; TRBD2 aligns across 10 bases. This CDR3 is 15 amino acids long. The germline gives CDR1 SEHNR, CDR2 FQNEAQ (reference sequence). Unmatched junction bases numbered 2, after V lost 1 base and J lost 2 bases.

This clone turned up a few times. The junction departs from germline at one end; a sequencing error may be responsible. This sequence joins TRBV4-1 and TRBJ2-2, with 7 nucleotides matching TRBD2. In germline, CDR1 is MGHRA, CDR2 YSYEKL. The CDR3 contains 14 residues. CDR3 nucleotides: TGCGCCAGCAGGCAAGTGGGGGGGACCGGGGAGCTGTTTTTT. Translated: CASRQVGGTGELFF.

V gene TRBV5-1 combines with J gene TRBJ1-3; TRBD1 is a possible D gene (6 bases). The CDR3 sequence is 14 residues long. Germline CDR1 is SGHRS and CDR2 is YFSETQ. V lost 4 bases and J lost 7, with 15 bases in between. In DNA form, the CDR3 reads TGCGCCAGCAGCCCCGACGGGCAGGGGAACACCATATATTTT. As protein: CASSPDGQGNTIYF.

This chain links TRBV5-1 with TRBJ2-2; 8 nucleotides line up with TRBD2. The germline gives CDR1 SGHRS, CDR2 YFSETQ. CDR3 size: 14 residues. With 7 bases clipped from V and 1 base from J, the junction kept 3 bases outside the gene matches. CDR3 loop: CASRLAGNTGELFF. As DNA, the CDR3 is TGCGCCAGCCGCCTAGCGGGGAACACCGGGGAGCTGTTTTTT.

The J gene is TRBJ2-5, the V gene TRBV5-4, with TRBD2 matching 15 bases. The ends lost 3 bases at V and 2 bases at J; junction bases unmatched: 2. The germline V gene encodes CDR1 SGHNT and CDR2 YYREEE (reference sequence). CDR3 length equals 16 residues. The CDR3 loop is CASSSGLAGGQETQYF. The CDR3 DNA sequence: TGTGCCAGCAGCTCGGGACTAGCGGGAGGTCAAGAGACCCAGTACTTC.

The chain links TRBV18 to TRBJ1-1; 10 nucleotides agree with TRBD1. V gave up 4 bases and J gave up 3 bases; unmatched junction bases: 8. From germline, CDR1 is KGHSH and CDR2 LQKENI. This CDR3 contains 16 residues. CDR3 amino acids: CASSLFPGTGDTEAFF. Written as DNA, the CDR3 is TGTGCCAGCTCACTTTTTCCCGGGACAGGGGACACTGAAGCTTTCTTT.

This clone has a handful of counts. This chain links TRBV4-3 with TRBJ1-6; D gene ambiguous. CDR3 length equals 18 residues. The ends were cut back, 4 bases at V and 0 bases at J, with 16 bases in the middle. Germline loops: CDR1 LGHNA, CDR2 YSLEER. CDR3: CASSPGRGGGSYNSPLHF. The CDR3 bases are TGCGCCAGCAGCCCAGGACGGGGAGGAGGCTCCTATAATTCACCCCTCCACTTT.

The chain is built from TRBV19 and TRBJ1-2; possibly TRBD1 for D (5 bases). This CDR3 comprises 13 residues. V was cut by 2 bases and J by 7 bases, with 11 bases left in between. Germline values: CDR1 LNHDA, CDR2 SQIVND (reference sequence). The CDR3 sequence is CASSIPGFRGYTF. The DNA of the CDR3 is TGTGCCAGTAGTATACCAGGGTTTCGTGGCTACACCTTC. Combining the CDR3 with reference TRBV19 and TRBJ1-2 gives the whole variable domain DGGITQSPKYLFRKEGQNVTLSCEQNLNHDAMYWYRQDPGQGLRLIYYSQIVNDFQKGDIAEGYSVSREKKESFPLTVTSAQKNPTAFYLCASSIPGFRGYTFGSGTRLTVV.

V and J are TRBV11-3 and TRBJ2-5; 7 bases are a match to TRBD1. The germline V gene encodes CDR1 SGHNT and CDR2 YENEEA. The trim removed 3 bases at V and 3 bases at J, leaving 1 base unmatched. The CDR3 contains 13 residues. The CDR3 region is CASSLTGKETQYF. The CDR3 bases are TGTGCCAGCAGCTTGACAGGGAAAGAGACCCAGTACTTC.

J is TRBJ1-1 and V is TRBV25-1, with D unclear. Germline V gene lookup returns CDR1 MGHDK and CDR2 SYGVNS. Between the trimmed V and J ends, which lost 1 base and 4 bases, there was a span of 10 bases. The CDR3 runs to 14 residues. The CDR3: CASSESMGGTEAFF. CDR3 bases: TGTGCCAGCAGTGAATCCATGGGAGGCACTGAAGCTTTCTTT. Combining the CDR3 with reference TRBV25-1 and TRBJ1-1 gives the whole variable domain EADIYQTPRYLVIGTGKKITLECSQTMGHDKMYWYQQDPGMELHLIHYSYGVNSTEKGDLSSESTVSRIRTEHFPLTLESARPSHTSQYLCASSESMGGTEAFFGQGTRLTVV.

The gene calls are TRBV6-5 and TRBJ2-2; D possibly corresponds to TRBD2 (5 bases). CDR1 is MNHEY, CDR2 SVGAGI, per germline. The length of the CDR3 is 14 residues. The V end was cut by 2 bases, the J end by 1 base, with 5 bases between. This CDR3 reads CASSYGLNTGELFF. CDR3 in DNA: TGTGCCAGCAGTTACGGACTGAACACCGGGGAGCTGTTTTTT.